This T cell receptor (beta chain) was recovered during a study of OX40 agonist ivuxolimab in advanced cancers. This clone has a handful of counts. The V and J ends lost 1 base and 3 bases respectively, with 13 bases between them. Germline V gene lookup returns CDR1 MGHRA and CDR2 YSYEKL. The CDR3 is 15 amino acids. TCRdb's table, derived via immunoSEQ multiplex PCR, lists solely in-frame clones and lacks some. This sample has 50,000 to 75,000 clones; roughly 89% occur once, and the top ten carry 0.75% to 0.9%. This material consisted of CD4+ or CD8+ T cells sorted from blood, taken in a trial of the OX40 agonist ivuxolimab. The rearrangement links TRBV4-1 to TRBJ2-7, with a tentative D call TRBD1 (6 bases). This TCR came from an adult with an advanced solid tumor such as melanoma, head and neck, liver or kidney cancer. The CDR3 here is CASSQGTVGFYEQYF. In nucleotides, the CDR3 is TGCGCCAGCAGCCAAGGGACAGTGGGGTTCTACGAGCAGTACTTC.